This T cell receptor beta chain was sequenced during a study of CD8+ T cells in alopecia areata. For the study at large: Treated patients took oral tofacitinib at 5 to 10 mg twice daily.

Study-level results: The link between baseline CD8+ expansion and response remains uncertain with one nonresponder. In scalp and blood, many expanded lesional clones persisted during tofacitinib.

With regard to this clone: What it binds is not known.

The CDR3 spans 14 residues. Trimming removed 3 bases from V and 5 bases from J, with 14 bases in between. Germline V gene sequence: CDR1 MGHDK, CDR2 SYGVNS. Treatment: oral pan-JAK inhibitor, 5-10 mg twice daily. The study team obtained lesional scalp punch biopsies and peripheral blood from alopecia areata patients. TCR sequencing used cDNA made by reverse transcription of extracted RNA. Assay used: immunoSEQ multiplex PCR; TCRdb lists only in-frame clones, some missing. The table has some 110,000 clones, around 58% seen once. The sample here was CD8+ T cells sorted from blood, taken at week 4, from a patient treated with tofacitinib. This rearrangement joins TRBV25-1 to TRBJ2-7, with a possible D match to TRBD1 (6 bases). This clonotype was sampled from a human donor with alopecia areata. CDR3 loop: CASSEVPSGDEQYF. The CDR3 DNA reads TGTGCCAGCAGTGAGGTTCCCTCAGGGGACGAGCAGTACTTC.